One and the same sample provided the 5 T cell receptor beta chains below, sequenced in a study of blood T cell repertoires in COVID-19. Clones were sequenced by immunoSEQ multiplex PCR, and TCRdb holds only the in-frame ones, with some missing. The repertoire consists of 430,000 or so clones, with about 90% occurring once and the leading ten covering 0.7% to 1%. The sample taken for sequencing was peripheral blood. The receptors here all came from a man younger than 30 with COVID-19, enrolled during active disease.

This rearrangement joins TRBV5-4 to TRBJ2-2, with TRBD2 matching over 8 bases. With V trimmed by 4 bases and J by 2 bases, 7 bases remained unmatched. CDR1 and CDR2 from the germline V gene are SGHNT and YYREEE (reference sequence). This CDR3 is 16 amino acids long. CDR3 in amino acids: CASSLRTSRNTGELFF. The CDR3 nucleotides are TGTGCCAGCAGCCTTAGGACTAGCAGAAACACCGGGGAGCTGTTTTTT.

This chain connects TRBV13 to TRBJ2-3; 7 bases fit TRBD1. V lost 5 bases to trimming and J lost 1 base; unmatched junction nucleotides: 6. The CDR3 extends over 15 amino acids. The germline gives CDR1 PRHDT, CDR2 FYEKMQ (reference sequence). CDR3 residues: CASSPGTVGTDTQYF. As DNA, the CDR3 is TGTGCCAGCAGCCCCGGGACAGTTGGCACAGATACGCAGTATTTT.

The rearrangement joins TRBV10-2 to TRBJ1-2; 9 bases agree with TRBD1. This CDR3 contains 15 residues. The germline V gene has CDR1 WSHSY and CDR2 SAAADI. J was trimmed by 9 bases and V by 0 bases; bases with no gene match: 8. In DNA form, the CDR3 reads TGCGCCAGCAGTGAGTCGGCGACAGGGGGTCTTAGCTACACCTTC. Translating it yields CASSESATGGLSYTF.

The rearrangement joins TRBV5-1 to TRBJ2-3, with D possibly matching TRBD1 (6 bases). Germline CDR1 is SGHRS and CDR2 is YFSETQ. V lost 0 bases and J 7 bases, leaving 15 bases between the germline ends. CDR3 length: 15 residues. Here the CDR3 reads CASSLGAGAEYTQYF. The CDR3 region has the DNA TGCGCCAGCAGCTTGGGTGCAGGGGCGGAATATACGCAGTATTTT. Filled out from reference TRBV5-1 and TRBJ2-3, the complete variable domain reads KAGVTQTPRYLIKTRGQQVTLSCSPISGHRSVSWYQQTPGQGLQFLFEYFSETQRNKGNFPGRFSGRQFSNSRSEMNVSTLELGDSALYLCASSLGAGAEYTQYFGPGTRLTVL.

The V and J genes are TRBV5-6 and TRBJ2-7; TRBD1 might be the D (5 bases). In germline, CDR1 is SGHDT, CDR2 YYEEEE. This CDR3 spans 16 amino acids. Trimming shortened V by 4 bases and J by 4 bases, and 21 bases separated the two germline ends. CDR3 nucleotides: TGTGCCAGCAGCAGGGGCCGGACCTCTTACCTATACGAGCAGTACTTC. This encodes CASSRGRTSYLYEQYF.